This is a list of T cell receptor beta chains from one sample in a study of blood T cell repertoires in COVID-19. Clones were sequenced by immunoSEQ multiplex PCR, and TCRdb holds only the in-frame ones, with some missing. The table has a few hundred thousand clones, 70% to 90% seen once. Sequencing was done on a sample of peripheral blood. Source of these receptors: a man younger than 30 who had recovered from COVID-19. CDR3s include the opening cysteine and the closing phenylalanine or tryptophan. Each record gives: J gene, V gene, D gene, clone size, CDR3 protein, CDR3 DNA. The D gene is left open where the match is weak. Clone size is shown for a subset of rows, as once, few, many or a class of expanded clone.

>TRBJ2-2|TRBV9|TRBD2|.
CASSGSGSVNTGELFF
TGTGCCAGCAGCGGTAGCGGGAGCGTCAACACCGGGGAGCTGTTTTTT
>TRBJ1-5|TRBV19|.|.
CAGGGEGQPQHF
TGTGCCGGGGGGGGAGAGGGTCAGCCCCAGCATTTT
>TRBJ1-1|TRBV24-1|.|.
CATRDKQNTEAFF
TGTGCCACCAGGGACAAACAGAACACTGAAGCTTTCTTT
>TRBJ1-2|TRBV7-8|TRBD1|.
CASSVGTGVRYGYTF
TGTGCCAGCAGCGTAGGGACAGGGGTTCGCTATGGCTACACCTTC
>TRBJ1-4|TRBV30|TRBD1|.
CACAQGAREKLFF
TGTGCCTGTGCACAGGGGGCTAGAGAAAAACTGTTTTTT
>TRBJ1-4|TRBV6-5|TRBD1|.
CASSPGTGINEKLFF
TGTGCCAGCAGTCCCGGGACAGGGATAAATGAAAAACTGTTTTTT
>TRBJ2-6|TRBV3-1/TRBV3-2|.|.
CASSLQGLPGANVLTF
TGTGCCAGCAGCCTTCAGGGGTTGCCTGGGGCCAACGTCCTGACTTTC
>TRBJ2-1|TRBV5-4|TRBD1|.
CASSPGTANEQFF
TGTGCCAGCAGCCCCGGGACAGCCAATGAGCAGTTCTTC
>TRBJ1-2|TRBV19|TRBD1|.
CASSWDRENGYTF
TGTGCCAGTAGTTGGGACAGGGAGAACGGCTACACCTTC
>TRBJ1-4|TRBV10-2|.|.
CASSDNDGTPVF
TGCGCCAGCAGCGACAACGACGGGACACCCGTTTTT
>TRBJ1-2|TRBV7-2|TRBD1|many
CASSSLGQGGYGYTF
TGTGCCAGCAGCTCACTGGGGCAGGGGGGCTATGGCTACACCTTC
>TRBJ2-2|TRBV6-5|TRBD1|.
CASSYDSGQGPGELFF
TGTGCCAGCAGTTACGATTCGGGACAGGGGCCCGGGGAGCTGTTTTTT
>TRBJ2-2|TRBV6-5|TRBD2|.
CASSYQLAGPIGELFF
TGTGCCAGCAGTTACCAGCTAGCGGGTCCGATCGGGGAGCTGTTTTTT
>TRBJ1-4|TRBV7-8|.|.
CASSTRGSVATNEKLFF
TGTGCCAGCAGCACCCGAGGGAGTGTGGCAACTAATGAAAAACTGTTTTTT
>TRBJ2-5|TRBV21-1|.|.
CASSSLPRDRVQETQYF
TGTGCCAGTTCCAGCCTTCCTCGGGACAGGGTCCAAGAGACCCAGTACTTC
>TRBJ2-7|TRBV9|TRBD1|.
CASSAGQGVDEQYF
TGTGCCAGCAGCGCCGGACAGGGGGTGGACGAGCAGTACTTC
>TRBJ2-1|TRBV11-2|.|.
CASSLDPYNEQFF
TGTGCCAGCAGCTTAGACCCTTACAATGAGCAGTTCTTC
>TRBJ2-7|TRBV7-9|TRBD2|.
CASSRGGSEQYF
TGTGCCAGCAGCCGGGGGGGCTCCGAGCAGTACTTC
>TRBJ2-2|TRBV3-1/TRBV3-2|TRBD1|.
CASSGGQGVDGELFF
TGTGCCAGCAGCGGGGGACAGGGAGTTGACGGGGAGCTGTTTTTT
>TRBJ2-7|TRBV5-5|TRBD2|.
CASSEGTSANYEQYF
TGTGCCAGCAGCGAAGGGACTAGCGCCAACTACGAGCAGTACTTC
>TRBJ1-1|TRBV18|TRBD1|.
CASSSQSPGTGGGEAFF
TGTGCCAGCTCATCGCAATCTCCCGGGACAGGGGGCGGTGAAGCTTTCTTT
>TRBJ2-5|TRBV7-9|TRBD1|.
CASSGDREQETQYF
TGTGCCAGCAGCGGGGACAGGGAACAAGAGACCCAGTACTTC
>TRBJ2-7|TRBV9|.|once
CASSSRDFYEQYF
TGTGCCAGCAGCTCTCGGGACTTCTACGAGCAGTACTTC
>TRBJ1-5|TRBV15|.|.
CATSREGLVSQPQHF
TGTGCCACCAGCAGAGAGGGCCTTGTCTCTCAGCCCCAGCATTTT
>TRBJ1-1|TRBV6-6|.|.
CASSYPREGSNTEAFF
TGTGCCAGCAGTTACCCCAGGGAGGGCTCGAACACTGAAGCTTTCTTT
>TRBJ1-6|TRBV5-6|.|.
CASSLRGSHNSPLHF
TGTGCCAGCAGCTTACGAGGGTCCCATAATTCACCCCTCCACTTT
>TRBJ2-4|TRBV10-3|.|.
CAISDRAIQYF
TGTGCCATCAGTGACAGGGCCATTCAGTACTTC
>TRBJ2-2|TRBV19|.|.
CASSIPRHQGAPGELFF
TGTGCCAGTAGTATTCCCCGGCATCAAGGGGCACCCGGGGAGCTGTTTTTT
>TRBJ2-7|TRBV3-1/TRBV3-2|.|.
CASSQGQVRTSEQYF
TGTGCCAGCAGCCAAGGACAGGTGCGGACGTCCGAGCAGTACTTC
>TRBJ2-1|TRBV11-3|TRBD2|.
CASSLGTLAGNEQFF
TGTGCCAGCAGCTTAGGAACACTAGCGGGAAATGAGCAGTTCTTC
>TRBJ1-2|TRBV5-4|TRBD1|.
CASSLGTGGYGYTF
TGTGCCAGCAGCTTGGGGACAGGAGGCTATGGCTACACCTTC
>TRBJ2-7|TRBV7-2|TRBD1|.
CASSSSAPGTGGYEQYF
TGTGCCAGCAGCTCCTCAGCCCCAGGGACAGGAGGCTACGAGCAGTACTTC
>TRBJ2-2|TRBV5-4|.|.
CASSSPGSGELFF
TGTGCCAGCAGCTCACCAGGCAGCGGGGAGCTGTTTTTT
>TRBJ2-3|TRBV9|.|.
CASSIGGAQMVTDTQYF
TGTGCCAGCAGCATCGGAGGGGCCCAGATGGTCACAGATACGCAGTATTTT
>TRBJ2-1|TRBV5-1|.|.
CASSSTGESYNEQFF
TGCGCCAGCAGCTCCACAGGTGAATCCTACAATGAGCAGTTCTTC
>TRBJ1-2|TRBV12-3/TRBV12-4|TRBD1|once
CASSYGTAYGYTF
TGTGCCAGCAGTTATGGGACAGCCTATGGCTACACCTTC
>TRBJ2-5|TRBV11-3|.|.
CASSLGRWGPGEETQYF
TGTGCCAGCAGCTTAGGACGGTGGGGCCCAGGAGAGGAGACCCAGTACTTC
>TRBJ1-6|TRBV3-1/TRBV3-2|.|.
CASSSRSVSYNSPLHF
TGTGCCAGCAGCTCCAGGTCGGTATCCTATAATTCACCCCTCCACTTT
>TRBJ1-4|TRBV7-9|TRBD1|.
CASSLVAGQGREKLFF
TGTGCCAGCAGCTTAGTAGCGGGACAGGGGAGAGAAAAACTGTTTTTT
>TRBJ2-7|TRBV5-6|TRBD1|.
CASSFLRTGGIDEQYF
TGTGCCAGCAGCTTCTTACGTACAGGGGGAATCGACGAGCAGTACTTC
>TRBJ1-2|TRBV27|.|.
CASSARGVNYGYTF
TGTGCCAGCAGTGCCCGGGGAGTGAACTATGGCTACACCTTC
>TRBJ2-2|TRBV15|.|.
CATSIGVEGTGELFF
TGTGCCACCAGCATAGGGGTGGAGGGGACCGGGGAGCTGTTTTTT
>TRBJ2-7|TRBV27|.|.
CASSFQDSSYEQYF
TGTGCCAGCAGTTTTCAGGACAGCTCCTACGAGCAGTACTTC
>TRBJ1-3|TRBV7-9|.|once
CASSLASGNSGNTIYF
TGTGCCAGCAGCTTAGCCTCAGGGAACTCTGGAAACACCATATATTTT
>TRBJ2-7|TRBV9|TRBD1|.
CASSSRDRDSYEQYF
TGTGCCAGCAGCTCCCGGGACAGGGACTCCTACGAGCAGTACTTC
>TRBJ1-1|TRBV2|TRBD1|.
CASSVRGQGYTEAFF
TGTGCCAGCAGTGTTAGGGGACAGGGGTACACTGAAGCTTTCTTT
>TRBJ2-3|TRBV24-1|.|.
CATSDATRAPDTQYF
TGTGCCACCAGTGACGCTACCAGGGCGCCAGATACGCAGTATTTT
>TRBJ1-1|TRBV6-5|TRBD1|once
CASRDLGTGGTEAFF
TGTGCCAGCAGGGACCTTGGTACAGGGGGCACTGAAGCTTTCTTT
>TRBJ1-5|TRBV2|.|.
CASSAGQSNQPQHF
TGTGCCAGCAGTGCCGGACAGTCAAATCAGCCCCAGCATTTT
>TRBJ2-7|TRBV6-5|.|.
CASSYSTAYSYEQYF
TGTGCCAGCAGTTACTCGACAGCTTACTCCTACGAGCAGTACTTC
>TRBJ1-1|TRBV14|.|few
CASSQAGGEAFF
TGTGCCAGCAGCCAAGCGGGAGGTGAAGCTTTCTTT
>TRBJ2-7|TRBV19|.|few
CASSIEASVYEQYF
TGTGCCAGTAGTATAGAGGCTAGCGTCTACGAGCAGTACTTC
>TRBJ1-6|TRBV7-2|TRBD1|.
CASSFTTVAGGTNSPLHF
TGTGCCAGCAGCTTCACCACCGTCGCAGGGGGAACCAATTCACCCCTCCACTTT
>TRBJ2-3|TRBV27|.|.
CASSLIYRNTDTQYF
TGTGCCAGCAGTTTAATCTACAGGAACACAGATACGCAGTATTTT
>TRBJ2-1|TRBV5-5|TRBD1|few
CASSLPLRDRGPNEQFF
TGTGCCAGCAGCTTGCCTCTCCGGGACAGGGGCCCCAATGAGCAGTTCTTC